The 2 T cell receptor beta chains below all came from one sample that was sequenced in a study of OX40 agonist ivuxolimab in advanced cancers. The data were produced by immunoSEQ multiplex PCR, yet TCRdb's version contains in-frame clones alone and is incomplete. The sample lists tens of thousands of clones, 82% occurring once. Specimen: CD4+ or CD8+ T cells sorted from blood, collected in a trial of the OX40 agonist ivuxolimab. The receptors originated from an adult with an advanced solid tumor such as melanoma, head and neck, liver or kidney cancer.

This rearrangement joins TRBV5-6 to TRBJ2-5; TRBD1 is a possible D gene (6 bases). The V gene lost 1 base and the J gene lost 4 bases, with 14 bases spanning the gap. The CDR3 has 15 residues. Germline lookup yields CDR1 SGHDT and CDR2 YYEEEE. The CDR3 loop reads CASSLRGIYRETQYF. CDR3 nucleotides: TGTGCCAGCAGCTTGAGGGGGATTTATAGAGAGACCCAGTACTTC.

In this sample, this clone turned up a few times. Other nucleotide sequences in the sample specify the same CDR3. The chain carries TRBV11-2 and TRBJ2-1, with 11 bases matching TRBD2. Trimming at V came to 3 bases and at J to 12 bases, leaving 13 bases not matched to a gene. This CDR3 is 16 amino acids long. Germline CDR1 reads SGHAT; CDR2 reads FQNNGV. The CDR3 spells CASSFVRLAGGRRQFF. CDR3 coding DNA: TGTGCCAGCAGCTTCGTCCGGCTAGCGGGAGGCCGACGGCAGTTCTTC.